This TCR beta chain was observed in a study of cytomegalovirus exposure and HLA in healthy donors. Study-level points and caveats: The classifier was said to identify cytomegalovirus status with high specificity and sensitivity. 87-base-pair reads could not separate some V segments, including TRBV6-2 and TRBV6-3. The study found most TCR sequences rare, yet found some public TCRs in many donors.

Germline CDR1 is MNHEY and CDR2 is SVGAGI. The CDR3 sequence is 15 residues long. V lost 2 bases to trimming and J lost 4 bases; unmatched junction nucleotides: 4. This clone was seen more than once but under ten times. The antigen is undetermined. Primers for the PCR totalled 60 Vbeta and 13 Jbeta. Profiling relied on immunoSEQ multiplex PCR, and the TCRdb table lists in-frame clones only, not all of them. The table lists some 150,000 clones, 70% to 85% of them singletons. The chain has TRBV6-5 and TRBJ1-4; the match to TRBD1 covers 7 bases. This TCR was recovered from a man younger than 40 in good health and CMV-seropositive. Sequencing used PBMCs. The CDR3 here is CASSYAGQLNEKLFF. The CDR3, as DNA: TGTGCCAGCAGTTACGCGGGACAGCTTAATGAAAAACTGTTTTTT.